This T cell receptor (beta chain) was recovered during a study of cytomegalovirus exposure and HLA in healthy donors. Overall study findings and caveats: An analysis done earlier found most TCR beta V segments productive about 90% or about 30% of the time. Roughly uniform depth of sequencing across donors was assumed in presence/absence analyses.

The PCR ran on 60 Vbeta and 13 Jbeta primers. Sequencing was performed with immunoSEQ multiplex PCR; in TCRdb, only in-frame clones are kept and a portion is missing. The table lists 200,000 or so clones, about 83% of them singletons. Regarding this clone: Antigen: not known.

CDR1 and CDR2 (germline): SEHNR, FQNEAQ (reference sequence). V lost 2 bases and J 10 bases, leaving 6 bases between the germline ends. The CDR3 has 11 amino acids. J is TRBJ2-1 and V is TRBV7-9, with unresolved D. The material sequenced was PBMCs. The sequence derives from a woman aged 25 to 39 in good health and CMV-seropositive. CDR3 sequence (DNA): TGTGCCAGCAGCTTATTGCTAGAGCAGTTCTTC. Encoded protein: CASSLLLEQFF. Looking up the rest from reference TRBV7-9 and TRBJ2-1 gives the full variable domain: DTGVSQNPRHKITKRGQNVTFRCDPISEHNRLYWYRQTLGQGPEFLTYFQNEAQLEKSRLLSDRFSAERPKGSFSTLEIQRTEQGDSAMYLCASSLLLEQFFGPGTRLTVL.